The clone carrying this TCR beta chain was counted a single time. The antigen is unknown. Using immunoSEQ multiplex PCR, the repertoire was profiled, and TCRdb retains in-frame clones only, with some absent. This sample has 80,000 to 100,000 clones, with around nine tenths found just once. This CDR3 has 14 amino acids. Deletions cut 4 bases from V and 3 bases from J, with 12 bases between. CDR1 and CDR2 from the germline V gene are SNHLY and FYNNEI. Each patient experienced a relapse that followed autologous stem cell transplantation, and brentuximab vedotin exposure varied. Best response was recorded as complete response, partial response or progressive disease. This specimen comes from a study of PD-1 blockade in classical Hodgkin lymphoma. The study's findings and limits: The CD4+ diversity rise by C4D1 was clearest in complete responders. Before treatment, complete responders showed about the same diversity as newly diagnosed patients.

The clonotype was recovered from a human donor with classical Hodgkin lymphoma. The chain combines TRBV2 with TRBJ2-5; D uncertain. The sample in question was peripheral blood mononuclear cells (PBMCs), obtained at baseline. The CDR3 reads CASSGLTGKETQYF. CDR3 sequence (DNA): TGTGCCAGCAGTGGGTTGACGGGCAAAGAGACCCAGTACTTC.